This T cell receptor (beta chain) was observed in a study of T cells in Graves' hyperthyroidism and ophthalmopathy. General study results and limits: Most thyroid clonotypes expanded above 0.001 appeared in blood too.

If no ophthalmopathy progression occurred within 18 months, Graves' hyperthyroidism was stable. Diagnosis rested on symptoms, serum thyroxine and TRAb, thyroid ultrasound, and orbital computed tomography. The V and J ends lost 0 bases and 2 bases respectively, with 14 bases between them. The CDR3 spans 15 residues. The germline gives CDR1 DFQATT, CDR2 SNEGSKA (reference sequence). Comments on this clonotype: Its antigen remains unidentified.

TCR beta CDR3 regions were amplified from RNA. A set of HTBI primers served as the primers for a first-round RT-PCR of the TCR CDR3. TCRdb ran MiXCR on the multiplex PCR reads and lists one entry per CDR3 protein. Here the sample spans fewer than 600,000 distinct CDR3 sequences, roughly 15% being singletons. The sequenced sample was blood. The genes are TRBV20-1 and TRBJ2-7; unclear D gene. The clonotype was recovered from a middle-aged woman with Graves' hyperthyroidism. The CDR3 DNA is TGCAGTGCTAGAGATCCCCAGGTCCCCACCTACGAGCAGTACTTC. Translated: CSARDPQVPTYEQYF.